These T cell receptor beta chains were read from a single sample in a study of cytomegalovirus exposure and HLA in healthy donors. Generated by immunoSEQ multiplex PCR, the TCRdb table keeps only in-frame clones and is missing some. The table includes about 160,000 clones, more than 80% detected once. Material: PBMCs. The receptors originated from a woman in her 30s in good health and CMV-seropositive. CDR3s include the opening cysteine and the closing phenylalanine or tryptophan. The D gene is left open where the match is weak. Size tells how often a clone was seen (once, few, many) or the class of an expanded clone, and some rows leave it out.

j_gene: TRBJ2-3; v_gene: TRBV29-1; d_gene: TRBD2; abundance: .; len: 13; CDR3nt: TGCAGCGTTGTCGGGGGGGGGTCAGATACGCAGTATTTT; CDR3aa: CSVVGGGSDTQYF
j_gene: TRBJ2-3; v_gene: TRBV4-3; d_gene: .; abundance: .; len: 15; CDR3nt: TGCGCCAGCAGCCAAGAGTCCCTAGGGGGAGATACGCAGTATTTT; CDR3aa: CASSQESLGGDTQYF
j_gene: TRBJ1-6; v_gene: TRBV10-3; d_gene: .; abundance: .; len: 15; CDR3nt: TGTGCCATCAGTGAGGGGGAGGAGAATCATTCACCCCTCCACTTT; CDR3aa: CAISEGEENHSPLHF
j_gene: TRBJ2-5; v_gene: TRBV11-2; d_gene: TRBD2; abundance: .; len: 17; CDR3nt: TGTGCCAGCAGCTTATGGCTAGCGGGGGATCTCCAAGAGACCCAGTACTTC; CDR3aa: CASSLWLAGDLQETQYF
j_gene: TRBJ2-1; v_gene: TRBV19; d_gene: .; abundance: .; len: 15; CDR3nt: TGTGCCAGTACCCCAGGACTTCCCCCCTACAATGAGCAGTTCTTC; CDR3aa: CASTPGLPPYNEQFF
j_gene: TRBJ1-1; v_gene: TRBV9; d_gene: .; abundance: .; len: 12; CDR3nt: TGTGCCAGCAGCGCAGACAGTACTGAAGCTTTCTTT; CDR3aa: CASSADSTEAFF
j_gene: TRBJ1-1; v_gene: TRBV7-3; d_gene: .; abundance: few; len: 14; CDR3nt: TGTGCCAGCAGCTTATCTGGGGGGGAGACTGAAGCTTTCTTT; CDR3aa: CASSLSGGETEAFF
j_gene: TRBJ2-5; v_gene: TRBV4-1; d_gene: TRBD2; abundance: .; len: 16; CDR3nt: TGCGCCAGCAGCCAAGATGTACTAGCGGGGGTAGAGACCCAGTACTTC; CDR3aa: CASSQDVLAGVETQYF
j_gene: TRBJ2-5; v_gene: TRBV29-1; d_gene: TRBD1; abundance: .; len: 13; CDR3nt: TGCAGCGTGGTGGGACAGGGAGGCGAGACCCAGTACTTC; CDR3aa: CSVVGQGGETQYF
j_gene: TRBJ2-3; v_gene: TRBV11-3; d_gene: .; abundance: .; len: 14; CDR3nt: TGTGCCAGCAGCCCCAGGACTACCACAGATACGCAGTATTTT; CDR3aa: CASSPRTTTDTQYF
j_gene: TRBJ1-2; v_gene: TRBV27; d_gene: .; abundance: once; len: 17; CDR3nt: TGTGCCAGCAGCCCGATAGATTACAGGGTGGGCCTCTATGGCTACACCTTC; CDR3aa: CASSPIDYRVGLYGYTF
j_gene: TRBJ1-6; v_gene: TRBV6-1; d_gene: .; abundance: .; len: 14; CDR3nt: TGTGCCAGCAGTGAGACGGGGGTACTGTCACCCCTCCACTTT; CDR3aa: CASSETGVLSPLHF
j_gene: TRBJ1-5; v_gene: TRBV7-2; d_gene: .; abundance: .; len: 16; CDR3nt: TGTGCCAGCAGCCTTAGGACTGGGACTTCCAATCAGCCCCAGCATTTT; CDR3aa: CASSLRTGTSNQPQHF
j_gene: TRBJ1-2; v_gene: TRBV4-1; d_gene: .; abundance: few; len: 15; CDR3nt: TGCGCCAGCAGCCAAGTGGGGGCTACTAACTATGGCTACACCTTC; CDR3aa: CASSQVGATNYGYTF
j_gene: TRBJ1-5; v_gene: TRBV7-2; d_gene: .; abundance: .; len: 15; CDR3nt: TGTGCCAGCAGCCCCCTAGGAGGAGGCAATCAGCCCCAGCATTTT; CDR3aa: CASSPLGGGNQPQHF
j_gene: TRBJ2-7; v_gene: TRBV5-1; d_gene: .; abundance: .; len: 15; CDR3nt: TGCGCCAGCAGGAGGTCCGGGCAGGGTACCTACGAGCAGTACTTC; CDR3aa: CASRRSGQGTYEQYF
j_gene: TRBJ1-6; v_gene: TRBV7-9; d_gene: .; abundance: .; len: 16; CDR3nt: TGTTCCAGCAGCGCACCCGAGGAGGTTAATAATTCACCCCTCCACTTT; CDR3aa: CSSSAPEEVNNSPLHF
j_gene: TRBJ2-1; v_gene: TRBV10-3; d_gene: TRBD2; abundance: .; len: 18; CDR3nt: TGTGCCATCAGTGAGTCGACCCCGACGGGGGGGCCGAGGAATGAGCAGTTCTTC; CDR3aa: CAISESTPTGGPRNEQFF
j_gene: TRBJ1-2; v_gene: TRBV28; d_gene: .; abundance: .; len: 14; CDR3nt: TGTGCCAGCAGTTTAACAGGGTCCAGCTATGGCTACACCTTC; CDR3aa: CASSLTGSSYGYTF
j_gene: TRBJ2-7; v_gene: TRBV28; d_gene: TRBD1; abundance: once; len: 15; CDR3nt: TGTGCCAGCAGCCCACCCGGGACAGGGAGCCACGAGCAGTACTTC; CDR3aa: CASSPPGTGSHEQYF
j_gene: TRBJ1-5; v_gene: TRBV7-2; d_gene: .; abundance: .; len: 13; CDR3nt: TGTGCCAGCAGCTTCGGGAGCAATCAGCCCCAGCATTTT; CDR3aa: CASSFGSNQPQHF
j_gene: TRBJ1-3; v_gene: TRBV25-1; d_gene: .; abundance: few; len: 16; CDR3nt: TGTGCCAGCAGTGAATCGACAGCTAACTCTGGAAACACCATATATTTT; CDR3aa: CASSESTANSGNTIYF
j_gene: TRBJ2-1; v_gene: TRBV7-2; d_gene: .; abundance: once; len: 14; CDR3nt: TGTGCCAGCAGCTTAGACACAAGGGGCGATGAGCAGTTCTTC; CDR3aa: CASSLDTRGDEQFF
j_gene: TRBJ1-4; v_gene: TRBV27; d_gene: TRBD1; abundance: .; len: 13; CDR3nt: TGTGCCAGCAGTTTGAGGGGGCGAGAAAAACTGTTTTTT; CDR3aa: CASSLRGREKLFF
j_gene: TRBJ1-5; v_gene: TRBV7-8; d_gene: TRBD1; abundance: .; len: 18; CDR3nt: TGTGCCAGCAGCTTACGGGACAGGGGGTACCTTGGCAATCAGCCCCAGCATTTT; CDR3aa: CASSLRDRGYLGNQPQHF
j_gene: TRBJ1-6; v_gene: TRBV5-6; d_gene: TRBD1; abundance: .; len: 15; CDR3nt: TGTGCCAGCAGCCTGGCGGACAGGGGTTATTCACCCCTCCACTTT; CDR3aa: CASSLADRGYSPLHF
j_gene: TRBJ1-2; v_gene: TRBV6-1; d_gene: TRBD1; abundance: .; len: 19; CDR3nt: TGTGCCAGCAGTGAATATTCACCGACAGGGCTAAAAGATAACTATGGCTACACCTTC; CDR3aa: CASSEYSPTGLKDNYGYTF
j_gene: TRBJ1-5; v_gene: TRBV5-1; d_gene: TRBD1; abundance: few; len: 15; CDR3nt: TGCGCCAGCAGCTTGGCTACAGGGGGGGGTCAGCCCCAGCATTTT; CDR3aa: CASSLATGGGQPQHF
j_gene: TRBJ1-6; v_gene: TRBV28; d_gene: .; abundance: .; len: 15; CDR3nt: TGTGCCAGCAGCCCCGGGGGGTCCTATAATTCACCCCTCCACTTT; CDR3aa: CASSPGGSYNSPLHF
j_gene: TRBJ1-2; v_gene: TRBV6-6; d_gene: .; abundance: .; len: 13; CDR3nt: TGTGCCAGCAGTTACACAGGGAATTATGGCTACACCTTC; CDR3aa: CASSYTGNYGYTF
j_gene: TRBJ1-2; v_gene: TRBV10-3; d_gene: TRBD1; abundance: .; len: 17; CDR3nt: TGTGCCATCAGTGGGACAGGGGGATGGAGTAATAGCTATGGCTACACCTTC; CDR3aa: CAISGTGGWSNSYGYTF
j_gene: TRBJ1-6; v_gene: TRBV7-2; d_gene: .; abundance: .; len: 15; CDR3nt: TGTGCCAGCAGCACCCAATCGGGGGGGCGGAGAACCCTCCACTTT; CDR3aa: CASSTQSGGRRTLHF
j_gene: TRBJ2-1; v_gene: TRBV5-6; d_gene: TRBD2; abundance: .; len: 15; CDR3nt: TGTGCCAGCAGCTTGTCAGCGGGGGTCTACAATGAGCAGTTCTTC; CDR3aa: CASSLSAGVYNEQFF
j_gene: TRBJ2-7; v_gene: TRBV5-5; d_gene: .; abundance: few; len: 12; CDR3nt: TGTGCCAGCAGCTTGCACTTCTACGAGCAGTACTTC; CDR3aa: CASSLHFYEQYF
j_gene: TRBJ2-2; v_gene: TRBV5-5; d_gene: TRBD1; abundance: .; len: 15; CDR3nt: TGTGCCAGCATCCACACGGGACAGGGGGCGGGGGAGCTGTTTTTT; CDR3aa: CASIHTGQGAGELFF
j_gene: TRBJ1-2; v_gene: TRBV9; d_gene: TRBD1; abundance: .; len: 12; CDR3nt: TGTGCCAGCAGCCTAACAGGGGAAGGCTACACCTTC; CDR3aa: CASSLTGEGYTF
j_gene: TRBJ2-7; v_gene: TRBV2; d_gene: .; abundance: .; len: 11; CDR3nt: TGTGCCAGCAGACAGGGCTACGAGCAGTACTTC; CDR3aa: CASRQGYEQYF
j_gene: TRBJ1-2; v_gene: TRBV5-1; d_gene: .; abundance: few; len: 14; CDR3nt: TGCGCCAGCAGCTATACAGGTCCTAACTATGGCTACACCTTC; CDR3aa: CASSYTGPNYGYTF
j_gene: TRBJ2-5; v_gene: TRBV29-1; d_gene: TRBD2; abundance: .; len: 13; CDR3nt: TGCAGCGCCTTACTAGCGGGGATGGAGACCCAGTACTTC; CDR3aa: CSALLAGMETQYF
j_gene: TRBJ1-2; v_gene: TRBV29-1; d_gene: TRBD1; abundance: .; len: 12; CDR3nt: TGCAGCGGGGGGACAGGTTTGTTAGGCTACACCTTC; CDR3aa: CSGGTGLLGYTF
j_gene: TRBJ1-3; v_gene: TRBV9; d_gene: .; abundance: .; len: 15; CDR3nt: TGTGCCAGCAGCGTAGGCACAGGGAATGGAAACACCATATATTTT; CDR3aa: CASSVGTGNGNTIYF
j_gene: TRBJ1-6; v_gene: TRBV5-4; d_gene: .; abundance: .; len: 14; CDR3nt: TGTGCCAGCAGCATATACACAGTGGATTCACCCCTCCACTTT; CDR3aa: CASSIYTVDSPLHF
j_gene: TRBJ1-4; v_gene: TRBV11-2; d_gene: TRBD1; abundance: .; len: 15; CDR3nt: TGTGCCAGCAGTTACGACGGGACAGTTAATGAAAAACTGTTTTTT; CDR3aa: CASSYDGTVNEKLFF
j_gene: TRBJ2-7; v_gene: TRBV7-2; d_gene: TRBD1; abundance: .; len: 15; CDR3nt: TGTGCCAGCAGCATGGGACAGGGGTTTCGCTACGAGCAGTACTTC; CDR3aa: CASSMGQGFRYEQYF
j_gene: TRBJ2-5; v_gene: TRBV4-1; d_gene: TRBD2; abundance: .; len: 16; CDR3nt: TGCGCCAGCAGCCAAGATAGCGGGACTAGCCAAGAGACCCAGTACTTC; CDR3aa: CASSQDSGTSQETQYF
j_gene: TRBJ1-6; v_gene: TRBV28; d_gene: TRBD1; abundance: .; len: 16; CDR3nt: TGTGCCAGCAGTCCATGGACAGGGGTCGCTAATTCACCCCTCCACTTT; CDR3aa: CASSPWTGVANSPLHF
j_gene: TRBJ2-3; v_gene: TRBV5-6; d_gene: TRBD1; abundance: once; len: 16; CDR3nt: TGTGCCAGCAGCGGGCGGGACAGGGGTGGGACAGATACGCAGTATTTT; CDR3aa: CASSGRDRGGTDTQYF
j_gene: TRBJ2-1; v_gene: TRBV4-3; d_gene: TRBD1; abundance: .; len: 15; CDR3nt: TGCGCCAGCAGCCCCCGGCCACAGGGGCGAAATGAGCAGTTCTTC; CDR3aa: CASSPRPQGRNEQFF
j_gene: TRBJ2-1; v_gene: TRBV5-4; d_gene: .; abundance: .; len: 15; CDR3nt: TGTGCCAGCAGCCCTACAGGAGATACCTACAATGAGCAGTTCTTC; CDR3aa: CASSPTGDTYNEQFF
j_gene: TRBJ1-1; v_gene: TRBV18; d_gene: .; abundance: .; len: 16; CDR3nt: TGTGCCAGCTCACCCTATGTGGGACACTGGAACACTGAAGCTTTCTTT; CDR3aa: CASSPYVGHWNTEAFF
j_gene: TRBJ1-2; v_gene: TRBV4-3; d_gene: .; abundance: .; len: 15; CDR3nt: TGCGCCAGCAGCCAAGCGTCAGGGGTTCACTATGGCTACACCTTC; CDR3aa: CASSQASGVHYGYTF
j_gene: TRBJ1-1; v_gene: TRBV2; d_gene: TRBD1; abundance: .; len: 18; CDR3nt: TGTGCCAGCAGGCTACCCCGGGACAGGGGGCGCTTCCCCACTGAAGCTTTCTTT; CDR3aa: CASRLPRDRGRFPTEAFF
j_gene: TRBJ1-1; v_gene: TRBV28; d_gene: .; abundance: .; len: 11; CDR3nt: TGTGCCAGCAGCTACCCAGGGCAAGCTTTCTTT; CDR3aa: CASSYPGQAFF
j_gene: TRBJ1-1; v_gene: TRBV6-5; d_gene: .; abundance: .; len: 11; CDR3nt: TGTGCCAGCAGTTATGGACTGAGAGCTTTCTTT; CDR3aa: CASSYGLRAFF